The entry below gives a single TCR beta chain sequence along with its context. The antigen is undetermined. Each patient experienced a relapse that followed autologous stem cell transplantation, and brentuximab vedotin exposure varied. The data originate from a study of PD-1 blockade in classical Hodgkin lymphoma. Across the study: Patients were dosed intravenously with nivolumab at 3 mg/kg every 2 weeks. Whole-study findings and limits: Complete responders' baseline diversity resembled that of newly diagnosed patients. Individuals who commenced nivolumab within less than 1 year of ASCT were excluded.

Sequenced by immunoSEQ multiplex PCR; TCRdb stores in-frame clones only, minus some. The sample consists of 39,000 or so clones, about 88% of them appearing once. The source is a human donor with classical Hodgkin lymphoma. The source was peripheral blood mononuclear cells (PBMCs), collected before the second cycle of nivolumab.

The CDR3 coding sequence is TGTGCCAGCTCACCCTCGGGACTAGCGGGAGGTGTGGGCTACGAGCAGTACTTC. Translating it yields CASSPSGLAGGVGYEQYF. The J gene is TRBJ2-7, the V gene TRBV18, with 15 bases matching TRBD2. Per the germline V gene, CDR1 is KGHSH and CDR2 is LQKENI. This CDR3 contains 18 residues. V was clipped by 3 bases and J by 3 bases; unmatched bases: 9.